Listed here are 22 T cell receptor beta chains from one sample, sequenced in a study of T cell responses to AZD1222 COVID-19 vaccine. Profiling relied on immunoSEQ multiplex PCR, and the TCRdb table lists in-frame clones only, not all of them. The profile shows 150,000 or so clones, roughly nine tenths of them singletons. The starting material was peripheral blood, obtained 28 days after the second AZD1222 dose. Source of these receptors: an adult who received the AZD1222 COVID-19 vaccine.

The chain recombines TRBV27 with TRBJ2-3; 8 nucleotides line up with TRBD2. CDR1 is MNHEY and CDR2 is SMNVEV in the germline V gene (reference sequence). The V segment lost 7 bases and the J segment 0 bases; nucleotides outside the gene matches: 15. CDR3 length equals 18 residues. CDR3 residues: CASILYSPSGSSTDTQYF. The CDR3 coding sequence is TGTGCCAGCATTCTGTATTCGCCCAGCGGGAGTAGCACAGATACGCAGTATTTT.

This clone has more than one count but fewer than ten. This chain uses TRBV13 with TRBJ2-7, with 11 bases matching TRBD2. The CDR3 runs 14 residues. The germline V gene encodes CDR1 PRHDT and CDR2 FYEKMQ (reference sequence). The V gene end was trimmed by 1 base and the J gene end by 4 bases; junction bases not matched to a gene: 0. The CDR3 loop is CASSLVAGGYEQYF. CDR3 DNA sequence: TGTGCCAGCAGCTTAGTAGCGGGAGGGTACGAGCAGTACTTC.

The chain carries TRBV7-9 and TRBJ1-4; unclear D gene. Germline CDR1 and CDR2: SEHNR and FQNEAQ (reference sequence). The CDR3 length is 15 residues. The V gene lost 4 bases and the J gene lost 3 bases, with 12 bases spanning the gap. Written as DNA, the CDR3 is TGTGCCAGCAGCTCTGGTGGGAGTGCTAATGAAAAACTGTTTTTT. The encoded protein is CASSSGGSANEKLFF.

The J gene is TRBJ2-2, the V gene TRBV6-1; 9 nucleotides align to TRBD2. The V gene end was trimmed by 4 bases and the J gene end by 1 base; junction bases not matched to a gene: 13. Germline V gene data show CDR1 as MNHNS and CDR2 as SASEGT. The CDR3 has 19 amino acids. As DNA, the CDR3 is TGTGCCAGCAGTGCTGCTTTGGCTAGCGGGGCAAGGAACACCGGGGAGCTGTTTTTT. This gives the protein CASSAALASGARNTGELFF.

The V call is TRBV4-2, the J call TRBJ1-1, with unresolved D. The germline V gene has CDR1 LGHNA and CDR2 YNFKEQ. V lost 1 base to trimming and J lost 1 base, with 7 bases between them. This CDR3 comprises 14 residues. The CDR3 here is CASSQGSGNTEAFF. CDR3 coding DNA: TGTGCCAGCAGCCAAGGGTCGGGGAACACTGAAGCTTTCTTT.

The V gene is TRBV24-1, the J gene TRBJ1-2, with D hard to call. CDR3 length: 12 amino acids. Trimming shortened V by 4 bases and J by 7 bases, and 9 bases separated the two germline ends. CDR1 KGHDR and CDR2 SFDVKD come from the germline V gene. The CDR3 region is CATSDPGVGYTF. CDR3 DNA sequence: TGTGCCACCAGTGACCCGGGCGTTGGCTACACCTTC.

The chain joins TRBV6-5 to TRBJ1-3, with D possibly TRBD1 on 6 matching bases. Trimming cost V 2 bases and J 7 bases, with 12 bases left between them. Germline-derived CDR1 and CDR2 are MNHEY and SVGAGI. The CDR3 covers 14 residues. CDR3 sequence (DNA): TGTGCCAGCAGTTACCTGGCAGGGGAGAACACCATATATTTT. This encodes CASSYLAGENTIYF.

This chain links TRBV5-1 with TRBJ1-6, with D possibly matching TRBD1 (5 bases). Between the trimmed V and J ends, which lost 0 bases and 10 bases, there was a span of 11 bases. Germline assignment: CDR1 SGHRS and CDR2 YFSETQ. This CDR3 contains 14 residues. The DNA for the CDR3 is TGCGCCAGCAGCTTGGGGGACCTAAAGTCACCCCTCCACTTT. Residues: CASSLGDLKSPLHF.

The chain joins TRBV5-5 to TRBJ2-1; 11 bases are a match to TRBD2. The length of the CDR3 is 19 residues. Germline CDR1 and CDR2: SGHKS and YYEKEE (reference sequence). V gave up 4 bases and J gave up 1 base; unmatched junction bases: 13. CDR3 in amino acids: CASSRKLAGDGGSYNEQFF. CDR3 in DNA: TGTGCCAGCAGCCGCAAACTAGCGGGAGACGGCGGGTCCTACAATGAGCAGTTCTTC. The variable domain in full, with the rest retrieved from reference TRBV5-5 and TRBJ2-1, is DAGVTQSPTHLIKTRGQQVTLRCSPISGHKSVSWYQQVLGQGPQFIFQYYEKEERGRGNFPDRFSARQFPNYSSELNVNALLLGDSALYLCASSRKLAGDGGSYNEQFFGPGTRLTVL.

The CDR3 DNA reads as TGTGCCAGCAGCTTATGGACTAGCGGGAGGGACAATGAGCAGTTCTTC. Encoded protein: CASSLWTSGRDNEQFF. The chain links TRBV11-3 to TRBJ2-1, with 15 bases identical to TRBD2. The CDR3 length is 16 residues. Trimming removed 2 bases from V and 5 bases from J; junction bases left unmatched: 1. The germline V gene has CDR1 SGHNT and CDR2 YENEEA.

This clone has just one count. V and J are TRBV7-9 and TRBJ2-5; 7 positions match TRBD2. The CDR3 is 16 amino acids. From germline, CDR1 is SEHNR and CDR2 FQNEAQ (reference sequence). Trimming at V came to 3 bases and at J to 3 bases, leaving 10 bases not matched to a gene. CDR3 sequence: CASSFGSGVIKETQYF. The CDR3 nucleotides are TGTGCCAGCAGCTTTGGAAGCGGGGTTATTAAAGAGACCCAGTACTTC.

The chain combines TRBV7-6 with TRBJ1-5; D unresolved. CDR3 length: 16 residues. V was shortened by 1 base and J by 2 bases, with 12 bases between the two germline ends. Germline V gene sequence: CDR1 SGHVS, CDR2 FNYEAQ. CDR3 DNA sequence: TGTGCCAGCAGCTTAGGGCCTGGAGGAGGCAATCAGCCCCAGCATTTT. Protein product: CASSLGPGGGNQPQHF.

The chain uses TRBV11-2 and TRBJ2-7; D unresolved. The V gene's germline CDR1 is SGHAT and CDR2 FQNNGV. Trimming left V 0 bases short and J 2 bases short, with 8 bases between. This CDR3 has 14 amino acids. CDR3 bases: TGTGCCAGCAGCTTAGATCTTCCCCCCTACGAGCAGTACTTC. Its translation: CASSLDLPPYEQYF.

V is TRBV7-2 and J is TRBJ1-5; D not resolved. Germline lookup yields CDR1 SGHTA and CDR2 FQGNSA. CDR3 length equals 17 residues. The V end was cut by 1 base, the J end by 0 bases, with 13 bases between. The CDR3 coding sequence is TGTGCCAGCAGCTTAGGCCGGACGGTTAATAGCAATCAGCCCCAGCATTTT. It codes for CASSLGRTVNSNQPQHF.

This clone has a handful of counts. In DNA, the CDR3 is TGTGCCAGCAGTTCGTTACTAGCGGCTTACAATGAGCAGTTCTTC. Translated: CASSSLLAAYNEQFF. The V and J genes are TRBV28 and TRBJ2-1, with TRBD2 matching 8 bases. The CDR3 consists of 15 residues. Germline V gene lookup returns CDR1 MDHEN and CDR2 SYDVKM. V lost 4 bases and J lost 4; bases outside the gene matches: 6.

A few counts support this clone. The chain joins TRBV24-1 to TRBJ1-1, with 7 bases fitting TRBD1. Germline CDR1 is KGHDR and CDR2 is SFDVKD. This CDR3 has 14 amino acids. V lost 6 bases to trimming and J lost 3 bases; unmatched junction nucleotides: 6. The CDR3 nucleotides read TGTGCCACCAGTAAATCAGGGGGAGACACTGAAGCTTTCTTT. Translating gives CATSKSGGDTEAFF.

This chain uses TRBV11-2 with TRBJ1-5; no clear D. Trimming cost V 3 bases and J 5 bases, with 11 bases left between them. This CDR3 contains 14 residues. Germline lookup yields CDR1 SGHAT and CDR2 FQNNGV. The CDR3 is CASSFAGGHQPQHF. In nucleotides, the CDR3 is TGTGCCAGCAGCTTCGCGGGTGGTCATCAGCCCCAGCATTTT.

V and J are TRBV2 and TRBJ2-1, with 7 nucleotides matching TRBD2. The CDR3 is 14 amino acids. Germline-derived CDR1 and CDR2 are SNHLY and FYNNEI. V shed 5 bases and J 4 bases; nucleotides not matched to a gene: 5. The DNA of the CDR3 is TGTGCCAGCAGTCGCGGGGGAACTTACAATGAGCAGTTCTTC. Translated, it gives CASSRGGTYNEQFF.

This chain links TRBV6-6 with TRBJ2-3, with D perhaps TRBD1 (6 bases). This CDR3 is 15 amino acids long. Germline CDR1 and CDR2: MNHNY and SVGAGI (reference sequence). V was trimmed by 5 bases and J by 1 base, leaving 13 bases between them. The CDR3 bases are TGTGCCAGCAGTAGGGGGATACAGCGCACAGATACGCAGTATTTT. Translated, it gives CASSRGIQRTDTQYF.

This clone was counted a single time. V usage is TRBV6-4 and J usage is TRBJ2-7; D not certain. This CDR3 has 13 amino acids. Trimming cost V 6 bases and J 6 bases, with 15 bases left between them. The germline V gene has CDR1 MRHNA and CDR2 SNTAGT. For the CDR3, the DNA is TGTGCCAGCAGCCCCGACTGGGCCGGCGAGCAGTACTTC. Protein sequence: CASSPDWAGEQYF.

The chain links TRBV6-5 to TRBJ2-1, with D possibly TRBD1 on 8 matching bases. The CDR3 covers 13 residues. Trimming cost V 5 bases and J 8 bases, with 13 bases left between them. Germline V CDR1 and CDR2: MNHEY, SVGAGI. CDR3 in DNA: TGTGCCAGCAGTCTTACAGGGGGGGATGAGCAGTTCTTC. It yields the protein CASSLTGGDEQFF.

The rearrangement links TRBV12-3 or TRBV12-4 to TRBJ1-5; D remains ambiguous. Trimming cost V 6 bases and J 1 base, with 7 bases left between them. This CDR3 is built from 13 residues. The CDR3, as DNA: TGTGCCAGCAGCGAATCGAGCAATCAGCCCCAGCATTTT. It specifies CASSESSNQPQHF.